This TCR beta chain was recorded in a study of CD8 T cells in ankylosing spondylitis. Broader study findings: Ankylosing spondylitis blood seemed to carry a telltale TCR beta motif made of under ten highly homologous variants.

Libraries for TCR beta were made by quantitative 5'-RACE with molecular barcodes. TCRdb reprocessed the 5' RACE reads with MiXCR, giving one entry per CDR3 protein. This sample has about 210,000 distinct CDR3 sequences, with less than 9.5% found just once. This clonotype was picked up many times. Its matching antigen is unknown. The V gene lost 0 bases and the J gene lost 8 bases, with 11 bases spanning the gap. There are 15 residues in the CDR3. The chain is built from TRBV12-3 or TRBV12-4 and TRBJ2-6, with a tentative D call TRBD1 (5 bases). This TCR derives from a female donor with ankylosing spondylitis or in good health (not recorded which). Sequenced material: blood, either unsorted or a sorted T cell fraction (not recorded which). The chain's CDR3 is CASSLAPTVSNVLTF. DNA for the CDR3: TGTGCCAGCAGTTTAGCGCCGACAGTGTCCAACGTCCTGACTTTC.